The T cell receptor beta chain under discussion was sequenced for a study of T cells in Graves' hyperthyroidism and ophthalmopathy. Regarding the study as a whole: The model made its ophthalmopathy prediction, and onset followed a median about 5.9 months later.

Researchers amplified the TCR beta CDR3 regions from RNA transcripts. Primed by the HTBI set, a first-round RT-PCR was run on the TCR CDR3. TCRdb passed the multiplex PCR reads through MiXCR, listing each CDR3 protein once. Of hundreds of thousands of distinct CDR3 sequences listed, roughly 15% were seen once; the top ten hold roughly 19%. A remark on this clonotype: Its target is not known.

The sample taken for sequencing was blood. This TCR derives from a woman in her sixties or seventies with Graves' ophthalmopathy.

CDR3 nucleotide sequence: TGTGCCAGCAGTTACCTCAGGGGTGCCAACACTGAAGCTTTCTTT. Protein sequence: CASSYLRGANTEAFF. This chain uses TRBV12-3 or TRBV12-4 with TRBJ1-1, with D possibly matching TRBD1 (6 bases). V was shortened by 4 bases and J by 2 bases, with 14 bases between the two germline ends. The CDR3 has 15 amino acids.